The rows below give T cell receptor beta chains drawn from one sample of a study of CD4+ T cells in melanoma. TCRdb's copy holds only in-frame clones and misses some; the assay was immunoSEQ multiplex PCR. The sample gives roughly 10,000 clones, roughly two thirds of which show up once; around an eighth is in the top ten. Source material: cells from a culture (not recorded whether cultured in vitro). All receptors derive from a human donor with melanoma. Each CDR3 is given with its conserved first and last residue. The D gene is left open where the match is weak. A clone size is listed for some rows: how often the clone was seen (once, few, many), or a class if it is expanded.

.	TRBJ1-3	16	.	TRBV18	TGTGCCAGCTCACCTGAGGGCGCTTTTTCTGGAAACACCATATATTTT	CASSPEGAFSGNTIYF
TRBD1	TRBJ1-1	16	.	TRBV19	TGTGCCAGTAGTATCCCATACCACAGGGGAGGCACTGAAGCTTTCTTT	CASSIPYHRGGTEAFF
.	TRBJ1-4	15	.	TRBV5-1	TGCGCCAGCAGCCCTAACACCTTAACTAATGAAAAACTGTTTTTT	CASSPNTLTNEKLFF
.	TRBJ1-2	15	.	TRBV18	TGTGCCAGCTCTACGCCAAATAAGGGGGACTATGGCTACACCTTC	CASSTPNKGDYGYTF
TRBD1	TRBJ1-2	16	medium-sized	TRBV6-5	TGTGCCAGCAGTTACTCGAAAGAGGGGGCCACCTATACATACACCTTC	CASSYSKEGATYTYTF
TRBD1	TRBJ1-2	14	.	TRBV6-5	TGTGCCAGCAGACGGACAGGAACTAACTATGGCTACACCTTC	CASRRTGTNYGYTF
.	TRBJ1-1	15	.	TRBV9	TGTGCCAGCAGCGCTCAGGCTACCATGAACACTGAAGCTTTCTTT	CASSAQATMNTEAFF
.	TRBJ2-3	13	.	TRBV9	TGTGCCAGCAGCTATCGGGGCAGAGATACGCAGTATTTT	CASSYRGRDTQYF
.	TRBJ1-2	13	.	TRBV5-1	TGCGCCAGCAGCTTGACAGGGCTCTATGGCTACACCTTC	CASSLTGLYGYTF
.	TRBJ1-2	14	.	TRBV4-1	TGCGCCAGCAGCCAGAAAAATTTCCCCTCCGGCTACACCTTC	CASSQKNFPSGYTF
.	TRBJ2-1	14	few	TRBV5-1	TGCGCCAGCAACAGGGAAGGGGCCTACAATGAGCAGTTCTTC	CASNREGAYNEQFF
.	TRBJ2-2	15	.	TRBV19	TGTGCCAGTAGTGTCCTTGCGAGGGGGACCGGGGAGCTGTTTTTT	CASSVLARGTGELFF
.	TRBJ1-3	13	.	TRBV6-1	TGCGCCAGCAGACCTAGCTCTGGAAACACCATATATTTT	CASRPSSGNTIYF